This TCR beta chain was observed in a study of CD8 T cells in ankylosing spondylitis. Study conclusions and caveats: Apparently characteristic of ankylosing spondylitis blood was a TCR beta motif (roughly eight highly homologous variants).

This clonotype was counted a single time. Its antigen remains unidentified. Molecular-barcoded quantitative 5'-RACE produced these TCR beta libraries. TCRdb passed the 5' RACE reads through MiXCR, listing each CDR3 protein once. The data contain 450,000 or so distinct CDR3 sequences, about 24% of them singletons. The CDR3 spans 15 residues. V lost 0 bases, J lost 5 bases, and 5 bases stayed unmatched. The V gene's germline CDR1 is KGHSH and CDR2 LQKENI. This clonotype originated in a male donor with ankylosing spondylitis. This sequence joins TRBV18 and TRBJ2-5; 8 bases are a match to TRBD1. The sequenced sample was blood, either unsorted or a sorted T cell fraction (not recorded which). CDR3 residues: CASSPPGTGAETQYF. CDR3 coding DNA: TGTGCCAGCTCACCACCCGGGACAGGTGCGGAGACCCAGTACTTC.